This record covers a single TCR beta chain. CDR3 size: 15 residues. Trimming removed 2 bases at V and 5 bases at J, with 10 bases between. Germline values: CDR1 MNHNY, CDR2 SVGAGI (reference sequence). The data originate from a study of blood T cell repertoires in COVID-19. Background on the study: Sites in the United States, Italy and Spain provided acute and convalescent COVID-19 samples. PBMCs, B-cell-depleted T cells, or T cells were the source of the cDNA or gDNA that made up the material.

The method was immunoSEQ multiplex PCR; TCRdb's version includes in-frame clones alone and lacks a portion of them. The table lists under 450,000 clones, 81% of them singletons, with 1.1% in the top ten. The chain has TRBV6-6 and TRBJ1-6; tentatively, D is TRBD1 (5 bases). The sequence came from a human donor with acute or convalescent COVID-19. The donor label of this sample is uncertain. The sequenced material came from peripheral blood. In nucleotides, the CDR3 is TGTGCCAGCAGTTACGCGGGGGGAGATAATTCACCCCTCCACTTT. Translation: CASSYAGGDNSPLHF.